Following are 5 T cell receptor beta chains from one sample sequenced in a study of siplizumab effects on memory and regulatory T cells. Here immunoSEQ multiplex PCR was the method, and the copy in TCRdb shows in-frame clones only, minus some. The sample records over 65,000 clones, around 95% being singletons. Sequencing was done on a sample of CD8+ T cells sorted from blood. The origin of the receptors is a human donor in good health.

This clone is a singleton in its sample. The J gene is TRBJ2-1, the V gene TRBV13; D is possibly TRBD2 (5 bases). From germline, CDR1 is PRHDT and CDR2 FYEKMQ (reference sequence). The CDR3 runs 13 residues. V was pared by 3 bases and J by 9 bases, with 12 bases between. The CDR3 DNA reads TGTGCCAGCAGCTTCCCCGGACTCTCTGAGCAGTTCTTC. Its protein is CASSFPGLSEQFF.

The chain is built from TRBV14 and TRBJ2-7; D not certain. Germline CDR1 reads SGHDN; CDR2 reads FVKESK. V dropped 3 bases and J dropped 6 bases, with 9 bases sitting between them. CDR3 length equals 12 residues. DNA for the CDR3: TGTGCCAGCAGCCACGCCCCATCCGAGCAGTACTTC. Protein: CASSHAPSEQYF.

This clone has only a few counts. The rearrangement uses TRBV7-9 and TRBJ1-2, with a possible D match to TRBD1 (6 bases). V lost 4 bases and J lost 0, with 9 bases in between. The germline gives CDR1 SEHNR, CDR2 FQNEAQ (reference sequence). The CDR3 length is 14 residues. The CDR3 is CASSSTGANYGYTF. CDR3 bases: TGTGCCAGCAGCTCGACAGGAGCTAACTATGGCTACACCTTC. The variable domain in full, completed from reference TRBV7-9 and TRBJ1-2, reads DTGVSQNPRHKITKRGQNVTFRCDPISEHNRLYWYRQTLGQGPEFLTYFQNEAQLEKSRLLSDRFSAERPKGSFSTLEIQRTEQGDSAMYLCASSSTGANYGYTFGSGTRLTVV.

The rearrangement links TRBV7-3 to TRBJ2-3, with 12 nucleotides matching TRBD2. Looked up from germline, CDR1 is SGHTA and CDR2 is FQGTGA. V was clipped by 5 bases and J by 7 bases; unmatched bases: 28. CDR3 size: 22 residues. The CDR3 spells CASSRKDYIRLAGGDVGYTQYF. The CDR3 region has the DNA TGTGCCAGCAGCCGGAAAGATTATATTAGGCTAGCGGGAGGGGACGTTGGGTATACGCAGTATTTT.

The chain combines TRBV5-1 with TRBJ2-7, with 10 bases lining up with TRBD2. CDR1 and CDR2 from the germline V gene are SGHRS and YFSETQ. V lost 3 bases and J lost 0; bases outside the gene matches: 21. There are 21 residues in the CDR3. The CDR3 loop reads CASSSDRGLPWLAGVSYEQYF. The CDR3 bases are TGCGCCAGCAGCTCTGACAGGGGACTACCGTGGCTAGCGGGAGTCTCCTACGAGCAGTACTTC.